These T cell receptor beta chains were read from a single sample in a study of T cells in localized non-small cell lung cancer. TCRdb's table, derived via immunoSEQ multiplex PCR, lists solely in-frame clones and lacks some. Here the sample spans about 47,000 clones, around 86% being singletons. Source: PBMCs, taken before any cancer treatment. The receptors originated from a man aged 40 to 70 with stage II lung adenocarcinoma. The CDR3 runs from the conserved cysteine through the conserved F or W. Fields, in order: clone size, V gene, J gene, D gene, CDR3 DNA, CDR3 protein. D genes are given only for firm matches. Expanded clones get a size class; other rows say once, few or many, or leave the size out.

clone size: once; V gene: TRBV30; J gene: TRBJ2-4; D gene: NA; CDR3 DNA: TGTGCCTGGAGGACCCCGGGGGGCGGAAACATTCAGTACTTC; CDR3 protein: CAWRTPGGGNIQYF
clone size: NA; V gene: TRBV5-1; J gene: TRBJ1-1; D gene: NA; CDR3 DNA: TGCGCCAGCAGCTTGTCGGAGGTGAACACTGAAGCTTTCTTT; CDR3 protein: CASSLSEVNTEAFF
clone size: NA; V gene: TRBV10-2; J gene: TRBJ2-2; D gene: NA; CDR3 DNA: TGCGCCAGCTCCCAAGAACACACCGGGGAGCTGTTTTTT; CDR3 protein: CASSQEHTGELFF
clone size: NA; V gene: TRBV13; J gene: TRBJ1-2; D gene: NA; CDR3 DNA: TGTGCCAGCAGCTCGGGACTTGTCTACACCTTC; CDR3 protein: CASSSGLVYTF
clone size: NA; V gene: TRBV6-1; J gene: TRBJ1-2; D gene: TRBD1; CDR3 DNA: TGTGCCAGCAGTCACCGGGACAGGGCTAACTATGGCTACACCTTC; CDR3 protein: CASSHRDRANYGYTF
clone size: few; V gene: TRBV27; J gene: TRBJ1-6; D gene: NA; CDR3 DNA: TGTGCCAGCAGTCTGCGGACAGTGGAAAATTCACCCCTCCACTTT; CDR3 protein: CASSLRTVENSPLHF
clone size: NA; V gene: TRBV9; J gene: TRBJ2-2; D gene: TRBD2; CDR3 DNA: TGTGCCAGCAGCGTAGGGACTAGCGGGGGCCGAGGGACCGGGGAGCTGTTTTTT; CDR3 protein: CASSVGTSGGRGTGELFF
clone size: few; V gene: TRBV19; J gene: TRBJ1-4; D gene: TRBD1; CDR3 DNA: TGTGCCACCGGACAGGGGGCGGTCAGAAATGAAAAACTGTTTTTT; CDR3 protein: CATGQGAVRNEKLFF
clone size: NA; V gene: TRBV6-1; J gene: TRBJ1-2; D gene: NA; CDR3 DNA: TGTGCCAGCAGCGGAGACTATCAGGCTCCCTATGGCTACACCTTC; CDR3 protein: CASSGDYQAPYGYTF
clone size: NA; V gene: TRBV5-4; J gene: TRBJ1-2; D gene: TRBD1; CDR3 DNA: TGTGCCAGCTGGAGGACAGGGGAAGGTGGCTACACCTTC; CDR3 protein: CASWRTGEGGYTF
clone size: NA; V gene: TRBV6-1; J gene: TRBJ2-1; D gene: NA; CDR3 DNA: TGTGCCAGCAGCCGGGACCTTGCTGGCAATGAGCAGTTCTTC; CDR3 protein: CASSRDLAGNEQFF
clone size: NA; V gene: TRBV5-1; J gene: TRBJ1-1; D gene: NA; CDR3 DNA: TGCGCCAGCAGCTTGGCAGGGTTCACTGAAGCTTTCTTT; CDR3 protein: CASSLAGFTEAFF
clone size: NA; V gene: TRBV5-1; J gene: TRBJ2-3; D gene: TRBD1; CDR3 DNA: TGCGCCAGCAGCTCGACAGGGCCTTCGGAAGATACGCAGTATTTT; CDR3 protein: CASSSTGPSEDTQYF
clone size: NA; V gene: TRBV14; J gene: TRBJ1-1; D gene: NA; CDR3 DNA: TGTGCCAGCAGCCTCAGGGGAAGGACTGAAGCTTTCTTT; CDR3 protein: CASSLRGRTEAFF
clone size: NA; V gene: TRBV2; J gene: TRBJ1-2; D gene: TRBD1; CDR3 DNA: TGTGCCAGCAGTCGGCGGGACAGGGGCCCTATCTTCTATGGCTACACCTTC; CDR3 protein: CASSRRDRGPIFYGYTF
clone size: once; V gene: TRBV18; J gene: TRBJ2-5; D gene: TRBD1; CDR3 DNA: TGTGCCAGCTCACATTGGGACAGGGCAGCAGAGACCCAGTACTTC; CDR3 protein: CASSHWDRAAETQYF
clone size: NA; V gene: TRBV6-1; J gene: TRBJ2-7; D gene: NA; CDR3 DNA: TGTGCCAGCAGTGAATTTCCCCTGACACCCTACTCCTACGAGCAGTACTTC; CDR3 protein: CASSEFPLTPYSYEQYF
clone size: NA; V gene: TRBV5-1; J gene: TRBJ1-1; D gene: NA; CDR3 DNA: TGCGCCAGCAGTGGGCACCTCGACACTGAAGCTTTCTTT; CDR3 protein: CASSGHLDTEAFF
clone size: NA; V gene: TRBV2; J gene: TRBJ2-5; D gene: TRBD2; CDR3 DNA: TGTGCCAGCAGTGAAGACGGCGGGGGTTATGAGACCCAGTACTTC; CDR3 protein: CASSEDGGGYETQYF
clone size: NA; V gene: TRBV18; J gene: TRBJ1-3; D gene: NA; CDR3 DNA: TGTGCCAGCTCACCAGATGGAAACACCATATATTTT; CDR3 protein: CASSPDGNTIYF
clone size: NA; V gene: TRBV6-1; J gene: TRBJ1-2; D gene: NA; CDR3 DNA: TGTGCCAGCAGTCCCATTGACACCTTCTATGGCTACACCTTC; CDR3 protein: CASSPIDTFYGYTF
clone size: few; V gene: TRBV2; J gene: TRBJ1-1; D gene: NA; CDR3 DNA: TGTGCCCCCGAGATCAGGAAGAACACTGAAGCTTTCTTT; CDR3 protein: CAPEIRKNTEAFF
clone size: NA; V gene: TRBV19; J gene: TRBJ2-2; D gene: TRBD2; CDR3 DNA: TGTGCCAGTAGTATCGGGAGGTCGAGCACCGGGGAGCTGTTTTTT; CDR3 protein: CASSIGRSSTGELFF
clone size: NA; V gene: TRBV2; J gene: TRBJ1-1; D gene: NA; CDR3 DNA: TGTGCCAGCAGTGACGACAGACAGTTTAAAGCTTTCTTT; CDR3 protein: CASSDDRQFKAFF
clone size: NA; V gene: TRBV5-1; J gene: TRBJ2-3; D gene: NA; CDR3 DNA: TGCGCCAGCAGCTCCGGGACCGCGGGAGATACGCAGTATTTT; CDR3 protein: CASSSGTAGDTQYF
clone size: NA; V gene: TRBV6-5; J gene: TRBJ1-4; D gene: TRBD1; CDR3 DNA: TGTGCCAGCAGTTACTCGAGGGGGCCTGAAAAACTGTTTTTT; CDR3 protein: CASSYSRGPEKLFF
clone size: NA; V gene: TRBV28; J gene: TRBJ2-3; D gene: TRBD2; CDR3 DNA: TGTGCAGTTCAGCGGGGGGGCCAAGATACGCAGTATTTT; CDR3 protein: CAVQRGGQDTQYF
clone size: NA; V gene: TRBV10-3; J gene: TRBJ2-3; D gene: NA; CDR3 DNA: TGTGCCTCATCGGTAAGCACAGATACGCAGTATTTT; CDR3 protein: CASSVSTDTQYF
clone size: NA; V gene: TRBV4-1; J gene: TRBJ2-1; D gene: NA; CDR3 DNA: TGCGCCAGCAGCAAGGAATCTTACAATGAGCAGTTCTTC; CDR3 protein: CASSKESYNEQFF
clone size: NA; V gene: TRBV2; J gene: TRBJ1-2; D gene: NA; CDR3 DNA: TGTGCCAGCAGTGGGCACCGCAACTTGACAGCCTACTATGGCTACACCTTC; CDR3 protein: CASSGHRNLTAYYGYTF
clone size: NA; V gene: TRBV2; J gene: TRBJ1-3; D gene: NA; CDR3 DNA: TGTGCCAGCAGTCTAGAGGGGCAGGGAAACACCATATATTTT; CDR3 protein: CASSLEGQGNTIYF
clone size: NA; V gene: TRBV30; J gene: TRBJ1-2; D gene: NA; CDR3 DNA: TGTGCCTGGAGTCTAGGGGGGGCGCGTGGCTACACCTTC; CDR3 protein: CAWSLGGARGYTF
clone size: NA; V gene: TRBV6-5; J gene: TRBJ1-2; D gene: NA; CDR3 DNA: TGTGCCAGCATATGGGATTCGGGGGCTGGCTACACCTTC; CDR3 protein: CASIWDSGAGYTF
clone size: once; V gene: TRBV5-4; J gene: TRBJ1-1; D gene: NA; CDR3 DNA: TGTGCCAGCAGCTCGGGTAGGAAGTCAATGAACACTGAAGCTTTCTTT; CDR3 protein: CASSSGRKSMNTEAFF
clone size: few; V gene: TRBV11-2; J gene: TRBJ2-3; D gene: TRBD2; CDR3 DNA: TGTGCCAGCAGCTGGAGGACTAGCGGGGGAGGATCAGATACGCAGTATTTT; CDR3 protein: CASSWRTSGGGSDTQYF
clone size: NA; V gene: TRBV9; J gene: TRBJ2-3; D gene: NA; CDR3 DNA: TGTGCCAGCAGCGCCGATCCCCCCGGGACGGGGGCAGATACGCAGTATTTT; CDR3 protein: CASSADPPGTGADTQYF
clone size: NA; V gene: TRBV7-9; J gene: TRBJ1-2; D gene: TRBD1; CDR3 DNA: TGTGCCAGCAGCTTTGGACAGGGGGTTAACTATGGCTACACCTTC; CDR3 protein: CASSFGQGVNYGYTF
clone size: NA; V gene: TRBV30; J gene: TRBJ1-1; D gene: NA; CDR3 DNA: TGTGCCTGGAGTGTAGGAGGGGGTCGGGGTTTCTTT; CDR3 protein: CAWSVGGGRGFF